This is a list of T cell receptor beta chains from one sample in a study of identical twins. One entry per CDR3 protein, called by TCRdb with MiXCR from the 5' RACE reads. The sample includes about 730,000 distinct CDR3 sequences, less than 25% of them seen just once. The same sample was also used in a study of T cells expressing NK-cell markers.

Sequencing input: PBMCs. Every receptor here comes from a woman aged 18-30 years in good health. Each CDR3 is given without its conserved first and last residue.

CDR3: ASSEIDIAPNSYEQY
J: TRBJ2-7
V: TRBV2

CDR3: ASSPGPGTQY
J: TRBJ2-3
V: TRBV27

CDR3: ASSRTAIQETQY
J: TRBJ2-5
V: TRBV14

CDR3: ASSVMVDPGNTIY
J: TRBJ1-3
V: TRBV9

CDR3: SARDWGKAF
J: TRBJ1-1
V: TRBV20-1

CDR3: ASSLYTVTGAEQPQH
J: TRBJ1-5
V: TRBV27

CDR3: ATGSGGPYEQY
J: TRBJ2-7
V: TRBV15

CDR3: AISESTKTEKPDTQY
J: TRBJ2-3
V: TRBV10-3

CDR3: ASSRTQGSGANVLT
J: TRBJ2-6
V: TRBV18

CDR3: ASSRIPNYGYT
J: TRBJ1-2
V: TRBV5-6

CDR3: ASSFRAWYEQY
J: TRBJ2-7
V: TRBV12-3/TRBV12-4

CDR3: ASSAWNTGELF
J: TRBJ2-2
V: TRBV9

CDR3: AISGTGYYGYT
J: TRBJ1-2
V: TRBV10-3

CDR3: ASRRQGSNEKLF
J: TRBJ1-4
V: TRBV7-9

CDR3: ASSQGALAGRYNEQF
J: TRBJ2-1
V: TRBV4-1

CDR3: ASAGGLAGTDTQY
J: TRBJ2-3
V: TRBV12-3/TRBV12-4

CDR3: ASSTSGSWTDTQY
J: TRBJ2-3
V: TRBV18

CDR3: ASSYGGTVYGYT
J: TRBJ1-2
V: TRBV6-5

CDR3: ACRQGLSYEQY
J: TRBJ2-7
V: TRBV5-1

CDR3: ASSGQGYGYT
J: TRBJ1-2
V: TRBV12-3/TRBV12-4

CDR3: ASSKQGLDEQY
J: TRBJ2-7
V: TRBV2

CDR3: SVEGTVSYEQY
J: TRBJ2-7
V: TRBV29-1

CDR3: SALFLETQY
J: TRBJ2-5
V: TRBV20-1

CDR3: ASSHHPGLPHNEQF
J: TRBJ2-1
V: TRBV12-3/TRBV12-4

CDR3: ASSLWTGGNYGYT
J: TRBJ1-2
V: TRBV12-3/TRBV12-4

CDR3: ASSYRGRDGYT
J: TRBJ1-2
V: TRBV6-5

CDR3: SARDGGGYYEQY
J: TRBJ2-7
V: TRBV20-1

CDR3: SASGQITTNEKLF
J: TRBJ1-4
V: TRBV20-1

CDR3: SARKNRGNTEAF
J: TRBJ1-1
V: TRBV20-1

CDR3: ASTASGGTNTGELF
J: TRBJ2-2
V: TRBV9

CDR3: ASRPGQPGYGYT
J: TRBJ1-2
V: TRBV7-2

CDR3: ASSWMRGGNQPQH
J: TRBJ1-5
V: TRBV7-2

CDR3: ASSYMTGVAGENEQY
J: TRBJ2-7
V: TRBV7-9

CDR3: ASGEWGNSYNEQF
J: TRBJ2-1
V: TRBV7-8

CDR3: ASSPQGGTSTDTQY
J: TRBJ2-3
V: TRBV5-1

CDR3: ASSRFDTYGYT
J: TRBJ1-2
V: TRBV12-3/TRBV12-4

CDR3: ASSLRSDVC
J: TRBJ2-7
V: TRBV11-2

CDR3: SASLLRKPSTDTQY
J: TRBJ2-3
V: TRBV20-1

CDR3: AISESARVYYGYT
J: TRBJ1-2
V: TRBV10-3

CDR3: SAGGLGTEAF
J: TRBJ1-1
V: TRBV20-1

CDR3: ASIGRLANEQF
J: TRBJ2-1
V: TRBV6-1

CDR3: ASSLWGKEQY
J: TRBJ2-7
V: TRBV5-1

CDR3: ASSQRVRQYGYT
J: TRBJ1-2
V: TRBV3-1

CDR3: ASSWTSGRGQETQY
J: TRBJ2-5
V: TRBV12-3/TRBV12-4

CDR3: ASSLPSGGAVGTGANVLT
J: TRBJ2-6
V: TRBV12-3/TRBV12-4

CDR3: SAGKSSLAGLRDTQY
J: TRBJ2-3
V: TRBV20-1

CDR3: SALEKNEQF
J: TRBJ2-1
V: TRBV20-1

CDR3: ASGDGPSSGEQF
J: TRBJ2-1
V: TRBV5-6

CDR3: ASSSSGRGITDTQY
J: TRBJ2-3
V: TRBV5-1